These T cell receptor beta chains were read from a single sample in a study of T-cell memory formation after mild COVID-19. Each CDR3 protein is one row after TCRdb ran MiXCR on the 5' RACE reads. The sample records 200,000 or so distinct CDR3 sequences, around 16% being singletons. Sequences were obtained from PBMCs or a T cell subset sorted from them (not recorded which). These receptors were obtained from an adult woman who had mild COVID-19 (a few samples of this study predate the infection). Cell type and time point are not known. The CDR3 runs from the conserved cysteine through the conserved F or W. The D gene is left open where the match is weak. Where a row states a size, it is once, few, many or the class of an expanded clone; other rows omit it.

clone size,J gene,D gene,V gene,CDR3 protein,CDR3 DNA
many,TRBJ2-7,TRBD2,TRBV7-8,CASSPGGGYEQYF,TGTGCCAGCAGCCCGGGAGGGGGATACGAGCAGTACTTC
NA,TRBJ1-1,NA,TRBV2,CASRRTGMNTEAFF,TGTGCCAGCAGGAGGACGGGTATGAACACTGAAGCTTTCTTT
NA,TRBJ2-3,NA,TRBV28,CASSPGVRGRTDTQYF,TGTGCCAGCAGTCCGGGGGTCAGGGGGAGAACAGATACGCAGTATTTT
once,TRBJ2-7,NA,TRBV2,CASRSYEQYF,TGTGCCAGCAGGTCCTACGAGCAGTACTTC
NA,TRBJ1-1,NA,TRBV20-1,CSARDARMNTEAFF,TGCAGTGCTAGAGATGCCCGGATGAACACTGAAGCTTTCTTT
NA,TRBJ2-3,NA,TRBV20-1,CSAFSGDTQYF,TGCAGTGCTTTCTCCGGAGATACGCAGTATTTT
few,TRBJ2-7,NA,TRBV27,CASSLLAHRDEQYF,TGTGCCAGCAGTTTATTGGCACATAGGGACGAGCAGTACTTC
NA,TRBJ1-2,NA,TRBV21-1,CARGARAEHGYTF,TGTGCCAGGGGAGCGCGGGCCGAACATGGCTACACCTTC
many,TRBJ2-1,TRBD2,TRBV20-1,CSAPPSGGANEQFF,TGCAGTGCCCCTCCTAGCGGGGGGGCCAATGAGCAGTTCTTC
NA,TRBJ1-3,TRBD1,TRBV7-9,CASSPRGPDTIYF,TGTGCCAGCAGCCCCAGGGGGCCAGACACCATATATTTT
NA,TRBJ2-1,NA,TRBV7-2,CASSLDLLGGNEQFF,TGTGCCAGCAGCTTAGATTTGCTTGGGGGCAATGAGCAGTTCTTC
NA,TRBJ1-1,NA,TRBV24-1,CATSDGSLGTEAFF,TGTGCCACCAGTGATGGTAGTTTGGGCACTGAAGCTTTCTTT
few,TRBJ1-5,NA,TRBV12-3/TRBV12-4,CASSLQGIQPQHF,TGTGCCAGCAGTTTACAGGGGATACAGCCCCAGCATTTT
NA,TRBJ2-3,NA,TRBV6-2/TRBV6-3,CASSEWPTDTQYF,TGTGCCAGCAGTGAATGGCCCACAGATACGCAGTATTTT
NA,TRBJ2-1,TRBD1,TRBV4-1,CASSQRTGTGEFSYNEQFF,TGCGCCAGCAGCCAGAGAACCGGGACAGGGGAATTCTCCTACAATGAGCAGTTCTTC
few,TRBJ2-7,TRBD1,TRBV30,CAWSVKGQVPYF,TGTGCCTGGAGTGTAAAGGGACAGGTCCCGTACTTC
NA,TRBJ1-4,NA,TRBV7-8,CASSAMQGSGEKLFF,TGTGCCAGCAGCGCTATGCAGGGTTCGGGTGAAAAACTGTTTTTT
many,TRBJ2-3,NA,TRBV7-3,CASSFRDPRDTQYF,TGTGCCAGCAGCTTCCGGGACCCCAGGGATACGCAGTATTTT
NA,TRBJ1-6,NA,TRBV15,CATSRDWERTLHF,TGTGCCACCAGCAGAGATTGGGAACGTACCCTCCACTTT
NA,TRBJ2-7,NA,TRBV29-1,CSVLLEGSYEQYF,TGCAGCGTACTCTTGGAGGGAAGCTACGAGCAGTACTTC
few,TRBJ2-1,TRBD2,TRBV20-1,CSAEAGTSGSNEQFF,TGCAGTGCTGAGGCGGGGACTAGCGGGAGTAATGAGCAGTTCTTC
few,TRBJ2-1,NA,TRBV5-1,CASSSVASSYNEQFF,TGCGCCAGCAGCTCTGTAGCGAGCTCCTACAATGAGCAGTTCTTC
NA,TRBJ1-1,NA,TRBV5-1,CASSLNIGTPTEAFF,TGCGCCAGCAGCTTGAATATAGGGACTCCCACTGAAGCTTTCTTT
NA,TRBJ1-2,NA,TRBV5-6,CASNRITDGYGYTF,TGTGCCAGCAACCGTATCACCGACGGCTATGGCTACACCTTC
many,TRBJ1-4,NA,TRBV7-6,CASSFLGAPNEKLFF,TGTGCCAGCAGCTTCTTGGGGGCTCCTAATGAAAAACTGTTTTTT
few,TRBJ1-1,NA,TRBV5-1,CASSLRPLNTEAFF,TGCGCCAGCAGCTTAAGACCCTTGAACACTGAAGCTTTCTTT
NA,TRBJ2-2,TRBD2,TRBV20-1,CSARTSGRAGELFF,TGCAGTGCCCGAACTAGCGGGAGGGCCGGGGAGCTGTTTTTT
many,TRBJ2-7,NA,TRBV2,CASGSRDPAYEQYF,TGTGCCAGCGGGTCAAGGGATCCCGCCTACGAGCAGTACTTC
NA,TRBJ2-5,NA,TRBV7-6,CASSLVASSYQETQYF,TGTGCCAGCAGCTTAGTAGCCTCCTCGTACCAAGAGACCCAGTACTTC
NA,TRBJ1-1,TRBD1,TRBV7-9,CASSFQGGLAFF,TGTGCCAGCAGCTTTCAGGGGGGTTTGGCTTTCTTT
few,TRBJ2-7,NA,TRBV20-1,CSARSRRGKYEQYF,TGCAGTGCTAGAAGTAGGAGGGGGAAATACGAGCAGTACTTC
many,TRBJ1-2,NA,TRBV20-1,CSARGGTRLNYGYTF,TGCAGTGCCCGCGGGGGTACGCGTTTGAACTATGGCTACACCTTC
NA,TRBJ2-7,TRBD2,TRBV18,CASSPAGEEQYF,TGTGCCAGCTCACCCGCGGGGGAAGAGCAGTACTTC
few,TRBJ1-5,NA,TRBV7-6,CASSPRVGNQPQHF,TGTGCCAGCAGCCCGAGGGTTGGCAATCAGCCCCAGCATTTT
few,TRBJ2-5,TRBD1,TRBV19,CASSPTGGRLAQYF,TGTGCCAGTAGTCCGACAGGGGGGAGACTGGCCCAGTACTTC
NA,TRBJ2-1,NA,TRBV10-3,CAISESGSYNEQFF,TGTGCCATCAGTGAGTCAGGCTCCTACAATGAGCAGTTCTTC
NA,TRBJ1-5,NA,TRBV20-1,CSAHRGNQPQHF,TGCAGTGCTCATCGCGGTAATCAGCCCCAGCATTTT
NA,TRBJ1-1,NA,TRBV27,CASSLSPRNTEAFF,TGTGCCAGCAGTTTATCACCCAGGAACACTGAAGCTTTCTTT
few,TRBJ2-5,NA,TRBV7-2,CASSLPAKETQYF,TGTGCCAGCAGCCTCCCCGCGAAAGAGACCCAGTACTTC
few,TRBJ1-2,TRBD1,TRBV5-1,CASSRDSGYYGYTF,TGCGCCAGCAGCCGGGACAGCGGATACTATGGCTACACCTTC
NA,TRBJ2-2,NA,TRBV7-9,CASSRKLTGMAGELFF,TGTGCCAGCAGCCGAAAATTAACAGGGATGGCCGGGGAGCTGTTTTTT
NA,TRBJ2-5,TRBD2,TRBV20-1,CSARLAGYQETQYF,TGCAGTGCTCGACTAGCGGGGTACCAAGAGACCCAGTACTTC
few,TRBJ2-7,TRBD1,TRBV5-1,CASSVGTGYEQYF,TGCGCCAGCAGCGTAGGGACAGGGTACGAGCAGTACTTC
few,TRBJ2-5,NA,TRBV7-7,CASSRGTARETQYF,TGTGCTAGCAGCCGCGGGACTGCGCGAGAGACCCAGTACTTC
NA,TRBJ1-1,TRBD1,TRBV7-9,CASSPSRGSNTEAFF,TGTGCCAGCAGTCCCTCCAGGGGGTCGAACACTGAAGCTTTCTTT
NA,TRBJ2-3,NA,TRBV7-8,CASSSLHRGPDTQYF,TGTGCCAGCAGCTCGCTCCATCGGGGACCAGATACGCAGTATTTT
NA,TRBJ1-1,TRBD1,TRBV20-1,CSAPQGDLNTEAFF,TGCAGTGCGCCGCAGGGGGACCTTAACACTGAAGCTTTCTTT
few,TRBJ1-1,NA,TRBV6-2/TRBV6-3,CASRTWRALGTEAFF,TGTGCCAGCCGGACTTGGAGAGCCCTGGGGACTGAAGCTTTCTTT
NA,TRBJ2-3,TRBD2,TRBV20-1,CSATSGTSGSDTQYF,TGCAGTGCTACATCCGGGACTAGCGGGTCAGATACGCAGTATTTT
once,TRBJ1-3,TRBD1,TRBV20-1,CSAFTGGSGNTIYF,TGCAGTGCTTTTACAGGGGGCTCTGGAAACACCATATATTTT
few,TRBJ1-1,NA,TRBV29-1,CSLTFNAGTEAFF,TGCAGCCTAACTTTTAACGCGGGTACTGAAGCTTTCTTT
few,TRBJ2-5,TRBD2,TRBV9,CASSGASSGSTVTQYF,TGTGCCAGCTCGGGGGCCTCTAGCGGGAGTACGGTGACCCAGTACTTC
NA,TRBJ2-7,NA,TRBV7-9,CASSSTSSYEQYF,TGTGCCAGCAGCTCAACATCGTCCTACGAGCAGTACTTC
few,TRBJ1-5,NA,TRBV20-1,CSARPGGQPQHF,TGCAGTGCTAGGCCTGGGGGTCAGCCCCAGCATTTT
NA,TRBJ2-1,TRBD2,TRBV29-1,CSVTLTSGGAGEQFF,TGCAGCGTTACCCTTACTAGCGGGGGGGCTGGTGAGCAGTTCTTC
NA,TRBJ1-2,NA,TRBV29-1,CSTPSGGPNYGYTF,TGCAGCACCCCCAGTGGAGGGCCTAACTATGGCTACACCTTC
NA,TRBJ1-1,NA,TRBV7-9,CASERTEAFF,TGTGCCAGCGAACGCACTGAAGCTTTCTTT
few,TRBJ2-5,NA,TRBV27,CASRVGLGAGEETQYF,TGTGCCAGCAGAGTCGGCCTAGGGGCCGGCGAAGAGACCCAGTACTTC